This T cell receptor (beta chain) was sequenced in a study of OX40 agonist ivuxolimab in advanced cancers. About the research overall: Patients assigned to dose escalation were diagnosed with hepatocellular carcinoma, melanoma, renal cell or head and neck cancer.

The germline V gene encodes CDR1 SGHTA and CDR2 FQGTGA. The CDR3 is 16 residues long. Unmatched junction bases numbered 12, after V lost 5 bases and J lost 2 bases. Autoimmune disease history or systemic immunosuppression excluded patients. Concerning this clone itself: The antigen is unknown.

The protocol was immunoSEQ multiplex PCR, while the TCRdb copy is restricted to in-frame clones and leaves out a portion. This sample carries 40,000 to 55,000 clones, about nine tenths of them seen once, and the ten largest clones take over 12%. Findings and limits, study-wide: CD8+ T cells averaged more expanded clones than CD4+.

The V call is TRBV7-3, the J call TRBJ2-7, with 7 bases that match TRBD1. This receptor was taken from an adult with an advanced solid tumor such as melanoma, head and neck, liver or kidney cancer. The sequencing here drew on CD4+ or CD8+ T cells sorted from blood, taken in a trial of the OX40 agonist ivuxolimab. The CDR3 sequence is CASSPADQGVTYEQYF. CDR3 nucleotide sequence: TGTGCCAGCAGCCCAGCGGACCAGGGGGTGACCTACGAGCAGTACTTC.